This T cell receptor beta chain was observed in a study of blood T cell repertoires in COVID-19. Study-level information: Acute and convalescent COVID-19 specimens originated in the United States, Italy and Spain.

Profiled with immunoSEQ multiplex PCR; TCRdb holds only in-frame clones, not every one. The data hold over 250,000 clones, with 70% to 90% observed a single time. This CDR3 is 15 amino acids long. CDR1 is MNHEY, CDR2 SVGAGI, per germline. V gave up 5 bases and J gave up 6 bases; unmatched junction bases: 8. V is TRBV6-5 and J is TRBJ2-1; TRBD1 matches at 9 bases. The TCR comes from a woman between 70 and 85 years old with acute or convalescent COVID-19. The sequenced sample was peripheral blood. CDR3 loop: CASSPGTGNLNEQFF. The CDR3 nucleotides read TGTGCCAGCAGTCCCGGGACAGGGAATCTCAATGAGCAGTTCTTC.